Here is one T cell receptor beta chain with its context. The sample contains more than one DNA sequence encoding this CDR3. Study processing details: Amplified reference gene primers provided the basis for estimating nucleated cell counts. Generated by immunoSEQ multiplex PCR, the TCRdb table keeps only in-frame clones and is missing some. That table is the source of V, J and clone size, and D and trimming were worked out from the DNA. The sample holds roughly 240,000 clones, 65% to 90% seen once. The sample comes from a study of blood T cell repertoires in COVID-19. Across the study: In each case, the material was cDNA or gDNA derived from T cells, B-cell-depleted T cells, or PBMCs.

Unmatched junction bases numbered 5, after V lost 5 bases and J lost 4 bases. The CDR3 sequence is 13 residues long. Germline CDR1 reads SGHAT; CDR2 reads FQNNGV. This TCR came from a woman in her 70s with acute or convalescent COVID-19. This rearrangement joins TRBV11-2 to TRBJ2-7; 7 bases agree with TRBD1. Sequenced input: peripheral blood. CDR3 residues: CASSPGTAYEQYF. CDR3 sequence (DNA): TGTGCCAGCAGCCCCGGGACAGCATACGAGCAGTACTTC.